This TCR beta chain originates from a study of cytomegalovirus exposure and HLA in healthy donors. Study-level information: A data release that came early held some 84 million unique TCRs from HLA-typed donors. Study findings and constraints: Researchers reported in a later analysis that a missense DCLRE1C variant was tied to TCR beta V- and J-gene trimming. Among CMV-associated TCR beta chains, most appeared HLA-restricted in a later analysis.

The V and J ends lost 3 bases and 5 bases respectively, with 16 bases between them. Germline CDR1 SGHAT, CDR2 FQNNGV. The CDR3 contains 15 residues. Both 60 Vbeta primers and 13 Jbeta primers went into the PCR. Data came from immunoSEQ multiplex PCR; TCRdb stores just in-frame clones and leaves some out. The sample table sets out some 76,000 clones. Concerning this clone itself: The antigen is not known.

The specimen was PBMCs. The genes are TRBV11-2 and TRBJ2-5; a weak D match, TRBD2 (6 bases). The sequence came from a female donor in good health and CMV-seropositive. The CDR3 protein is CASSLGGEPWETQYF. In nucleotides, the CDR3 is TGTGCCAGCAGCTTGGGCGGGGAACCGTGGGAGACCCAGTACTTC.